The source of this T cell receptor beta chain is a study of T cell responses to AZD1222 COVID-19 vaccine. Study summary: Combined were second doses at about 4 or about 12 weeks. General study findings and limits: Clonal diversity was possibly underestimated, and white British individuals and females predominated among donors. Regions 160-218 and 743-854 held dominance among vaccine-associated CD4 TCRs, which spanned spike.

In the case of this clone: The antigen is unknown.

Clones were read by immunoSEQ multiplex PCR, and TCRdb kept only the in-frame ones, dropping some. This sample has approximately 100,000 clones, with roughly 89% found just once. This specimen consisted of peripheral blood, obtained on day 0 of AZD1222 vaccination. The sequence derives from an adult in good health.

The CDR3 loop reads CASSQSTGIGSGNTIYF. The CDR3, as DNA: TGTGCCAGCTCACAATCGACAGGGATAGGCTCTGGAAACACCATATATTTT. The V call is TRBV18, the J call TRBJ1-3; 7 bases align to TRBD1. Per the germline V gene, CDR1 is KGHSH and CDR2 is LQKENI. V lost 4 bases, J lost 0 bases, and 9 bases stayed unmatched. The CDR3 runs to 17 residues.